This paragraph covers one TCR beta chain sequence. What it binds is unknown. The data belong to a study of cytomegalovirus exposure and HLA in healthy donors. Donors in the study were healthy people who gave bone marrow. Points from the study as a whole: The only immune exposure information that was available was CMV serostatus. It emerged from a later analysis that several of the most significant clusters appeared to be linked to common viral pathogens. Most CMV-associated TCR beta chains appeared HLA-restricted in a later analysis.

The PCR was carried out with 60 Vbeta primers and 13 Jbeta primers. TCRdb's table, derived via immunoSEQ multiplex PCR, lists solely in-frame clones and lacks some. The specimen's table records about 53,000 clones. This CDR3 comprises 14 residues. Germline lookup yields CDR1 SGHRS and CDR2 YFSETQ. With 6 bases removed from V and 1 base from J, the gap between germline ends came to 14 bases. Sequenced input: PBMCs. This sequence was found in a woman aged 18-29 years in good health and CMV-seronegative. The rearrangement links TRBV5-1 to TRBJ2-7, with a tentative D call TRBD1 (6 bases). This CDR3 is CASTWTAPSYEQYF. The CDR3 DNA reads TGCGCCAGCACCTGGACAGCACCTTCCTACGAGCAGTACTTC.